Listed below are T cell receptor beta chains from one sample, sequenced in a study of cytotoxic CD8 clonotypes in ibrutinib-treated CLL. Method: immunoSEQ multiplex PCR; TCRdb's copy keeps in-frame clones and lacks some. The table lists 300,000 or so clones, under 70% of them singletons, with roughly 6.8% in the top ten. The sample was PBMCs, taken after 36 months of ibrutinib treatment. The source is a human donor with chronic lymphocytic leukemia. The CDR3 runs from the conserved cysteine through the conserved F or W. A D gene is named only where the DNA matches it firmly. Clone size is stated in some rows and not others, as once, few, many or a class when expanded.

D gene	V gene	J gene	CDR3 length	clone size	CDR3 protein	CDR3 DNA
NA	TRBV21-1	TRBJ1-5	12	few	CASSKDCPPQHF	TGTGCCAGCAGCAAAGATTGCCCGCCCCAGCATTTT
TRBD1	TRBV29-1	TRBJ1-5	13	NA	CSVGDRGNQPQHF	TGCAGCGTCGGCGACAGGGGCAATCAGCCCCAGCATTTT
NA	TRBV5-4	TRBJ2-7	13	NA	CASSYGQFYEQYF	TGTGCCAGCAGCTATGGACAGTTCTACGAGCAGTACTTC
NA	TRBV6-4	TRBJ1-5	14	NA	CASSVEGSNQPQHF	TGTGCCAGCAGTGTCGAAGGGAGCAATCAGCCCCAGCATTTT
NA	TRBV20-1	TRBJ2-7	11	few	CSADTGYEQYF	TGCAGTGCGGATACAGGATACGAGCAGTACTTC
TRBD1	TRBV7-2	TRBJ2-5	15	NA	CASRRTQGAQETQYF	TGTGCCAGCAGGCGGACTCAGGGGGCCCAAGAGACCCAGTACTTC
NA	TRBV5-1	TRBJ1-2	14	few	CASRPFADLGGDTF	TGCGCCAGCAGACCCTTTGCCGACTTGGGTGGGGACACCTTC
NA	TRBV28	TRBJ2-7	14	NA	CASSLARPSYEQYF	TGTGCCAGCAGTTTGGCCCGCCCCTCCTACGAGCAGTACTTC
NA	TRBV6-5	TRBJ2-7	14	NA	CASSYMGKTYEQYF	TGTGCCAGCAGTTACATGGGCAAGACCTACGAGCAGTACTTC
NA	TRBV29-1	TRBJ2-7	12	NA	CSVEVGSYEQYF	TGCAGCGTTGAGGTAGGGTCCTACGAGCAGTACTTC
NA	TRBV19	TRBJ1-5	14	NA	CASSIRRVFQPQHF	TGTGCCAGTAGTATCAGGAGGGTTTTTCAGCCCCAGCATTTT
NA	TRBV6-5	TRBJ2-3	15	NA	CASSLDGGPTDTQYF	TGTGCCAGCAGCCTTGACGGGGGGCCCACAGATACGCAGTATTTT
NA	TRBV7-2	TRBJ2-7	15	NA	CASSLALGADYEQYF	TGTGCCAGCAGCTTAGCCCTCGGGGCCGACTACGAGCAGTACTTC
NA	TRBV18	TRBJ1-2	13	NA	CASSPTANYGYTF	TGTGCCAGCTCACCGACAGCTAACTATGGCTACACCTTC
TRBD1	TRBV19	TRBJ1-5	16	NA	CASTGVRTGRNQPQHF	TGTGCCAGTACCGGGGTCCGGACAGGCCGCAATCAGCCCCAGCATTTT
NA	TRBV10-3	TRBJ2-5	14	NA	CAISDYEESETQYF	TGTGCCATCAGTGATTATGAGGAGTCAGAGACCCAGTACTTC
TRBD1	TRBV9	TRBJ2-7	15	few	CASSVAWDRDSEQYF	TGTGCCAGCAGCGTAGCTTGGGACAGGGACAGCGAGCAGTACTTC
NA	TRBV10-3	TRBJ2-7	16	NA	CAISESRGGGSYEQYF	TGTGCCATCAGTGAGTCTCGGGGAGGGGGGTCCTACGAGCAGTACTTC
NA	TRBV9	TRBJ2-5	15	NA	CASSVRASAQETQYF	TGTGCCAGCAGCGTACGAGCTAGCGCCCAAGAGACCCAGTACTTC
NA	TRBV7-6	TRBJ2-5	14	NA	CASSWNRVKETQYF	TGTGCCAGCAGCTGGAACAGGGTGAAGGAGACCCAGTACTTC
NA	TRBV7-2	TRBJ2-5	13	NA	CASIQDLQETQYF	TGTGCCAGCATCCAGGACCTCCAAGAGACCCAGTACTTC
NA	TRBV6-1	TRBJ2-7	15	NA	CASSHWEGSSYEQYF	TGTGCCAGCAGTCACTGGGAAGGGAGCTCCTACGAGCAGTACTTC
NA	TRBV19	TRBJ2-2	15	few	CASSIAARISGELFF	TGTGCCAGTAGTATAGCCGCTAGGATCTCCGGGGAGCTGTTTTTT
NA	TRBV18	TRBJ1-1	14	NA	CASSPGDRQAEAFF	TGTGCCAGCTCACCAGGAGACCGACAGGCCGAAGCTTTCTTT
NA	TRBV6-5	TRBJ1-1	15	NA	CASSQYRERRHEAFF	TGTGCCAGCAGCCAATACAGGGAGCGTCGCCATGAAGCTTTCTTT
TRBD1	TRBV5-1	TRBJ1-4	15	NA	CASSGTGPKYEKLFF	TGCGCCAGCAGCGGGACAGGGCCTAAGTATGAAAAACTGTTTTTT
NA	TRBV9	TRBJ2-7	15	NA	CASSAEPGFSYEQYF	TGTGCCAGCAGCGCAGAGCCTGGGTTCTCTTACGAGCAGTACTTC
NA	TRBV20-1	TRBJ2-7	11	NA	CSANRRGEQYF	TGCAGTGCTAATCGCCGGGGTGAGCAGTACTTC
TRBD2	TRBV2	TRBJ2-3	17	NA	CAILTPGLAGGTDTQYF	TGTGCCATTTTAACCCCGGGACTAGCGGGGGGCACAGATACGCAGTATTTT
NA	TRBV28	TRBJ1-4	16	NA	CASSLSWRHLSEKLFF	TGTGCCAGCAGTTTATCCTGGCGCCATCTCAGTGAAAAACTGTTTTTT
NA	TRBV10-1	TRBJ2-3	17	NA	CASSGGVGAIRTDTQYF	TGCGCCAGCAGTGGAGGGGTAGGCGCAATCCGCACAGATACGCAGTATTTT